Below, 3 T cell receptor beta chains from the same sample are listed, as sequenced in a study of long-term antiretroviral therapy in people with HIV. Investigators performed immunoSEQ version v3.0 at survey level. Profiling relied on immunoSEQ multiplex PCR, and the TCRdb table lists in-frame clones only, not all of them. Of 20,000 to 25,000 clones in the sample, over 70% are singletons; the top ten hold about 5%. Sequencing was performed on unsorted PBMCs, taken 0.3 years after starting antiretroviral therapy. All receptors come from a man between 45 and 60 years old with HIV.

The V gene is TRBV4-3, the J gene TRBJ2-3; possibly TRBD1 or TRBD2 for D (5 bases each). The CDR3 sequence is 18 residues long. Per the germline V gene, CDR1 is LGHNA and CDR2 is YSLEER. The V end was cut by 0 bases, the J end by 2 bases, with 18 bases between. The CDR3 is CASSQEWVGAGNTDTQYF. The CDR3 bases are TGCGCCAGCAGCCAAGAGTGGGTCGGGGCAGGGAACACAGATACGCAGTATTTT.

V usage is TRBV5-4 and J usage is TRBJ2-5; 7 nucleotides match TRBD1. CDR1 is SGHNT, CDR2 YYREEE, per germline (reference sequence). The V gene end was trimmed by 3 bases and the J gene end by 2 bases; junction bases not matched to a gene: 4. The CDR3 covers 14 residues. Here the CDR3 reads CASSSPGQQETQYF. DNA of the CDR3: TGTGCCAGCAGCTCCCCGGGACAGCAAGAGACCCAGTACTTC.

The gene calls are TRBV28 and TRBJ2-4; unclear D gene. Germline assignment: CDR1 MDHEN and CDR2 SYDVKM. There are 17 residues in the CDR3. V dropped 6 bases and J dropped 0 bases, with 18 bases sitting between them. The CDR3 nucleotides read TGTGCCAGCAGCCCGGTTCCGTCCGGTTTAGCCAAAAACATTCAGTACTTC. This sequence encodes CASSPVPSGLAKNIQYF.